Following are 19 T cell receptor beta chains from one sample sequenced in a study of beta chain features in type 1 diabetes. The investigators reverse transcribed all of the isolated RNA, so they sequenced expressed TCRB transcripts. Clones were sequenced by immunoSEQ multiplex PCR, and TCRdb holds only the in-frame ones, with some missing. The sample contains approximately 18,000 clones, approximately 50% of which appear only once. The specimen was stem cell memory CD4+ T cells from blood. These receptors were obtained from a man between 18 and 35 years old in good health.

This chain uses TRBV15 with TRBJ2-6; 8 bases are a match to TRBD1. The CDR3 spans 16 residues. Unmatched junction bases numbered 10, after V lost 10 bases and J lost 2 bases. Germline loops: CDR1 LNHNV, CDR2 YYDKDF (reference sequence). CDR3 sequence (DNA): TGTGCCATTGGAACCAAACAGGGGGCTGGGGCCAACGTCCTGACTTTC. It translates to CAIGTKQGAGANVLTF.

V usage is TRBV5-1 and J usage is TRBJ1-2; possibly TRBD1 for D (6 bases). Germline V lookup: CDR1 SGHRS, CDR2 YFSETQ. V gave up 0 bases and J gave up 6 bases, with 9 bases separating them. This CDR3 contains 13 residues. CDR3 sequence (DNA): TGCGCCAGCAGCTTGGTAGGGACACATGGCTACACCTTC. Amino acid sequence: CASSLVGTHGYTF.

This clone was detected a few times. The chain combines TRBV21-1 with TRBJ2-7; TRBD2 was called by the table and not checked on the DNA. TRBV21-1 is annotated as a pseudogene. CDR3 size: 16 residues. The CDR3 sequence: CASSSGTSGSSYEQYF. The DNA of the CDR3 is TGTGCCAGCAGCTCCGGGACTAGCGGAAGCTCCTACGAGCAGTACTTC.

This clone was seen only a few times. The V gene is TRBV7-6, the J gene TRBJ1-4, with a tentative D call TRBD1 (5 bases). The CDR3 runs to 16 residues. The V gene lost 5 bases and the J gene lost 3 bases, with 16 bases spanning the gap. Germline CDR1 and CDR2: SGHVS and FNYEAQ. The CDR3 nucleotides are TGTGCCAGCAGCCCGGGGGGAGGGGCTTCTAATGAAAAACTGTTTTTT. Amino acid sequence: CASSPGGGASNEKLFF.

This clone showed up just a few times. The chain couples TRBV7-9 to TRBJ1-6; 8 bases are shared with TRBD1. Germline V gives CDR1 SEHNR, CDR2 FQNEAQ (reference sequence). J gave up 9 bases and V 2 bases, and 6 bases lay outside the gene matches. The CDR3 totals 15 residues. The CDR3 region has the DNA TGTGCCAGCAGCTTAACTACAGGGGGTGGTTCACCCCTCCACTTT. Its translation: CASSLTTGGGSPLHF.

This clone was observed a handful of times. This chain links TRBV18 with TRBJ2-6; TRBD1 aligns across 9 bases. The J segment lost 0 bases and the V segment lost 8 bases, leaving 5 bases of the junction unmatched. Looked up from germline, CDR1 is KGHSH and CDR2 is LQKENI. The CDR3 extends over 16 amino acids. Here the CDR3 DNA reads TGTGCCAGCCTCGGGACAGGGTTCTCTGGGGCCAACGTCCTGACTTTC. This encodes CASLGTGFSGANVLTF.

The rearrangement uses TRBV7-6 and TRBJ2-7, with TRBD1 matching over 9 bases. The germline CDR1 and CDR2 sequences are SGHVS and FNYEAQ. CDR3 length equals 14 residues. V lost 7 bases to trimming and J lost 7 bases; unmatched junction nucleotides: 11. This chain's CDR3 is CASKLGQGTGEQYF. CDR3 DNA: TGTGCCAGCAAGCTGGGACAGGGAACTGGTGAGCAGTACTTC.

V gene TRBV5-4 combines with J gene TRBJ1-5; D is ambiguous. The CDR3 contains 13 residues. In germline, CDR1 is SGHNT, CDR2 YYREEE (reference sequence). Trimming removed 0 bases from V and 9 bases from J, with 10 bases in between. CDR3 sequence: CASSLGGEGPQHF. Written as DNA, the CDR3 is TGTGCCAGCAGCTTGGGGGGAGAGGGGCCCCAGCATTTT.

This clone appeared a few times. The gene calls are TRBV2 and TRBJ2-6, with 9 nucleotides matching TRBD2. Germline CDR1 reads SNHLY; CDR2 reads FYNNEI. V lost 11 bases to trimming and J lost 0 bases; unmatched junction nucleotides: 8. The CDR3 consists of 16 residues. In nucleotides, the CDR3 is TGTGCCTCCCGAGCGGGGGGCACCTCTGGGGCCAACGTCCTGACTTTC. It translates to CASRAGGTSGANVLTF.

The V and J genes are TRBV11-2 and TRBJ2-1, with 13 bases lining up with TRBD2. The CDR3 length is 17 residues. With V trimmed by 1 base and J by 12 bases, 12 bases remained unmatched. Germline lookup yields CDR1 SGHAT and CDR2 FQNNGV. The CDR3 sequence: CASSLGLAGGPSWGQFF. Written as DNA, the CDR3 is TGTGCCAGCAGCTTAGGACTAGCGGGGGGACCCTCTTGGGGGCAGTTCTTC.

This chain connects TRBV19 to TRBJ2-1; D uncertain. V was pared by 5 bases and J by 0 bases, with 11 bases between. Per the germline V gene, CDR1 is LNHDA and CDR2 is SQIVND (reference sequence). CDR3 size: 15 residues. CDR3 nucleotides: TGTGCCAGTAGTCCCCTCAGGCTCTCCTACAATGAGCAGTTCTTC. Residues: CASSPLRLSYNEQFF. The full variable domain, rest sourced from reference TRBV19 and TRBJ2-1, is DGGITQSPKYLFRKEGQNVTLSCEQNLNHDAMYWYRQDPGQGLRLIYYSQIVNDFQKGDIAEGYSVSREKKESFPLTVTSAQKNPTAFYLCASSPLRLSYNEQFFGPGTRLTVL.

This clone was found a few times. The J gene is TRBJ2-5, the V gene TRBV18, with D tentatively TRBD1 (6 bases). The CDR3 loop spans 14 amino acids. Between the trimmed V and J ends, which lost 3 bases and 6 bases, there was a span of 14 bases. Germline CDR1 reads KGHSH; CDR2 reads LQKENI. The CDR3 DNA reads TGTGCCAGCTCACCTCCGGGACATTGGAAGACCCAGTACTTC. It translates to CASSPPGHWKTQYF.

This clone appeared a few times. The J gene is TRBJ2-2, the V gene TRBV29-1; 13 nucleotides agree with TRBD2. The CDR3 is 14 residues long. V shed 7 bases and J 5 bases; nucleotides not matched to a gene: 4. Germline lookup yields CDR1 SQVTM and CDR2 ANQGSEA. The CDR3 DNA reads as TGCAGCGCTGAGACTAGCGGGGGGACCGGGGAGCTGTTTTTT. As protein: CSAETSGGTGELFF.

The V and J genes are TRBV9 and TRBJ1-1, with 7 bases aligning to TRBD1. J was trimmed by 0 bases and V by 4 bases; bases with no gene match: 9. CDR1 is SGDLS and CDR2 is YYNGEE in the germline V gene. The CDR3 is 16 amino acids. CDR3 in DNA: TGTGCCAGCAGCCCTCACCCCGACAGGGTGAACACTGAAGCTTTCTTT. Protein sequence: CASSPHPDRVNTEAFF.

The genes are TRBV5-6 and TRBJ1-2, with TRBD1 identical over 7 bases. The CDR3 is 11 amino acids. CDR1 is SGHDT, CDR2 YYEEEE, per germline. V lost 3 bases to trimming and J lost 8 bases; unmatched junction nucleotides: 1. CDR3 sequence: CASSYRGGYTF. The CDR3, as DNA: TGTGCCAGCAGCTACAGGGGAGGCTACACCTTC.

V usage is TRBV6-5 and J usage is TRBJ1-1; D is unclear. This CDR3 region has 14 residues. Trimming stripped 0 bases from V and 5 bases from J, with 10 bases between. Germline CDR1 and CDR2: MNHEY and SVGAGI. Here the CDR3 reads CASSYSLVRTEAFF. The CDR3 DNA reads TGTGCCAGCAGTTACTCGTTAGTCCGAACTGAAGCTTTCTTT.

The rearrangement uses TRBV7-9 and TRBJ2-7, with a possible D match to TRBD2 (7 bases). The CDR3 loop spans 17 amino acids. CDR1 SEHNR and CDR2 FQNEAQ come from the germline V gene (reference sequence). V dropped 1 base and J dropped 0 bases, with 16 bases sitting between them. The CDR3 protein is CASSLGRGGHSSYEQYF. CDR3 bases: TGTGCCAGCAGCTTAGGGAGGGGGGGACACAGCTCCTACGAGCAGTACTTC.

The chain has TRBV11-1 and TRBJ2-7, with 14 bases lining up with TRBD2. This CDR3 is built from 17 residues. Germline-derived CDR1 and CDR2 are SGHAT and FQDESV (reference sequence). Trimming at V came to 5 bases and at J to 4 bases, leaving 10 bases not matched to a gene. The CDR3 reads CASSDGLAGGWAYEQYF. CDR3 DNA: TGTGCCAGCAGCGACGGACTAGCGGGAGGTTGGGCTTACGAGCAGTACTTC.

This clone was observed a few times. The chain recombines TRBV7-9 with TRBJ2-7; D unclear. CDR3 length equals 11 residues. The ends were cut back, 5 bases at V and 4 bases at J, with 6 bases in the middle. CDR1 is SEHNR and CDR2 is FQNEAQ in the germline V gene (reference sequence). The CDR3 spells CASSPQYEQYF. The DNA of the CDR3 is TGTGCCAGCAGCCCCCAGTACGAGCAGTACTTC.